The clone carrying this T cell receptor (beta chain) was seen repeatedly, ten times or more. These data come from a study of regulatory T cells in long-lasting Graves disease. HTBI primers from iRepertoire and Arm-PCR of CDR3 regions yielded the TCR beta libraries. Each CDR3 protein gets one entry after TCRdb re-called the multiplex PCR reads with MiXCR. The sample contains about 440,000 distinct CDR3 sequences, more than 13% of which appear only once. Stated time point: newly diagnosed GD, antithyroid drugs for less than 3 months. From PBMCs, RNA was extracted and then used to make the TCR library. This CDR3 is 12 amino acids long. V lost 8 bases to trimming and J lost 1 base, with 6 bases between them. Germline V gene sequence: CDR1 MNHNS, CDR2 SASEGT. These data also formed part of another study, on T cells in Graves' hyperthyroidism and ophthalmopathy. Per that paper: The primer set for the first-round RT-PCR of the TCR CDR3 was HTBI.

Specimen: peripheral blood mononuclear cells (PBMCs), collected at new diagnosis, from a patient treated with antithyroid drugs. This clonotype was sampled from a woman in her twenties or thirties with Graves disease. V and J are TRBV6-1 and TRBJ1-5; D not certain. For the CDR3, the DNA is TGTGCCAGCGGCCCGAGCAATCAGCCCCAGCATTTT. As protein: CASGPSNQPQHF.